Following are 21 T cell receptor beta chains from one sample sequenced in a study of blood T cell repertoires in COVID-19 (TCRdb year 2020). Library method: the immunoSEQ multiplex PCR assay. TCRdb holds this immuneACCESS table with in-frame rearrangements only. Some clones are missing; in checked studies, unresolved V genes explain under half, and the rest has no known cause. The sample contains 250,000 or so clones, about 85% of them found a single time. The ten largest clones take up around 2% of the sample. Sample: peripheral blood. The receptors shown here come from a man aged 25-40 years who had recovered from COVID-19.

V usage is TRBV2 and J usage is TRBJ2-5, with 8 bases fitting TRBD2. Germline CDR1 reads SNHLY; CDR2 reads FYNNEI. V trimming: 4 bases; J trimming: 0 bases; junction bases outside the gene matches: 10. The CDR3 is made up of 17 amino acids. The CDR3 bases are TGTGCCAGCAGTGTGGGTCGTGCGGGGGGCCACCAAGAGACCCAGTACTTC. This codes for CASSVGRAGGHQETQYF.

This chain links TRBV10-3 with TRBJ2-6; TRBD1 matches 8 bases. Germline V gene sequence: CDR1 ENHRY, CDR2 SYGVKD. The CDR3 length is 17 residues. V shed 7 bases, J shed 1 base, and the junction held 9 bases outside the gene matches. CDR3 region: CAIKSPGQGSGANVLTF. The DNA for the CDR3 is TGTGCCATCAAATCCCCCGGACAGGGATCTGGGGCCAACGTCCTGACTTTC.

This clone was counted a few times. The chain links TRBV10-3 to TRBJ1-5; unclear D gene. The CDR3 length is 10 residues. Germline CDR1 reads ENHRY; CDR2 reads SYGVKD. The germline V and J ends were trimmed by 7 bases and 6 bases, with 4 bases remaining between them. The CDR3 here is CAIILQPQHF. Written as DNA, the CDR3 is TGTGCCATCATTCTTCAGCCCCAGCATTTT.

The chain employs TRBV3-1 (or the pseudogene TRBV3-2) and TRBJ1-6; perhaps TRBD1 as D (5 bases). V lost 0 bases, J lost 10 bases, and 16 bases lay in between. The CDR3 spans 16 residues. Germline V gene sequence: CDR1 LGHDT, CDR2 YNNKEL (reference sequence). CDR3 amino acids: CASSQDRSWRGSPLHF. The CDR3 DNA is TGTGCCAGCAGCCAAGATCGATCCTGGCGGGGCTCACCCCTCCACTTT.

This clone was counted at least ten times. The chain links TRBV9 to TRBJ1-6; D ambiguous. V gave up 1 base and J gave up 8 bases, with 13 bases separating them. The length of the CDR3 is 15 residues. CDR1 and CDR2 from the germline V gene are SGDLS and YYNGEE. CDR3 in DNA: TGTGCCAGCAGCGTAAACTCCAGGCAGGATTCACCCCTCCACTTT. Translating gives CASSVNSRQDSPLHF.

V gene TRBV6-6 combines with J gene TRBJ1-5; 7 bases line up with TRBD1. In germline, CDR1 is MNHNY, CDR2 SVGAGI (reference sequence). The V gene end was trimmed by 5 bases and the J gene end by 7 bases; junction bases not matched to a gene: 8. The CDR3 consists of 14 residues. This CDR3 reads CASSRGQDGQPQHF. DNA of the CDR3: TGTGCCAGCAGTCGTGGACAGGATGGACAGCCCCAGCATTTT.

The chain joins TRBV3-1 (or the pseudogene TRBV3-2) to TRBJ2-3, with a tentative D call TRBD1 (5 bases). Per germline, CDR1 LGHDT and CDR2 YNNKEL (reference sequence). The CDR3 sequence is 17 residues long. V lost 4 bases and J 6 bases, leaving 23 bases between the germline ends. CDR3 in DNA: TGTGCCAGCAGCCTATCCCCCCCACAGGTGGTTTGCGATACGCAGTATTTT. Protein product: CASSLSPPQVVCDTQYF.

The chain recombines TRBV28 with TRBJ2-2; a weak D match, TRBD1 (5 bases). Germline loops: CDR1 MDHEN, CDR2 SYDVKM. This CDR3 is built from 13 residues. V was pared by 11 bases and J by 4 bases, with 14 bases between. The CDR3 bases are TGTGCCGGTGGCAGGGTGCTCACCGGGGAGCTGTTTTTT. It encodes CAGGRVLTGELFF.

This clone has ten or more counts. This chain connects TRBV7-9 to TRBJ1-5, with D unclear. This CDR3 is 12 amino acids long. From germline, CDR1 is SEHNR and CDR2 FQNEAQ (reference sequence). Trimming took 5 bases from V and 5 from J, leaving 7 bases between them. CDR3 bases: TGTGCCAGCAGCGAGGAGGATCAGCCCCAGCATTTT. Amino acids: CASSEEDQPQHF. The full variable domain, with the rest looked up from reference TRBV7-9 and TRBJ1-5, is DTGVSQNPRHKITKRGQNVTFRCDPISEHNRLYWYRQTLGQGPEFLTYFQNEAQLEKSRLLSDRFSAERPKGSFSTLEIQRTEQGDSAMYLCASSEEDQPQHFGDGTRLSIL.

This clone appeared once. The genes are TRBV9 and TRBJ2-3; D is ambiguous. This CDR3 spans 15 amino acids. Germline CDR1 SGDLS, CDR2 YYNGEE. The ends were cut back, 0 bases at V and 0 bases at J, with 8 bases in the middle. The CDR3 region is CASSVASRSTDTQYF. The CDR3 region has the DNA TGTGCCAGCAGCGTAGCTTCCAGAAGCACAGATACGCAGTATTTT.

The chain is built from TRBV19 and TRBJ2-7; 9 positions agree with TRBD2. V lost 4 bases to trimming and J lost 6 bases; unmatched junction nucleotides: 4. Per the germline V gene, CDR1 is LNHDA and CDR2 is SQIVND (reference sequence). This CDR3 region has 13 residues. CDR3 sequence reads: CASSSGGAGEQYF. The CDR3 DNA follows: TGTGCCAGTAGTAGCGGGGGGGCTGGCGAGCAGTACTTC.

With respect to this clone: Other DNA variants within this sample encode the same CDR3. The rearrangement joins TRBV6-1 to TRBJ1-5; D uncertain. Trimming stripped 3 bases from V and 0 bases from J, with 9 bases between. The V gene's germline CDR1 is MNHNS and CDR2 SASEGT. CDR3 length equals 15 residues. This CDR3 is CASSDPQYSNQPQHF. The CDR3 region has the DNA TGTGCCAGCAGTGATCCCCAGTATAGCAATCAGCCCCAGCATTTT.

This chain uses TRBV4-1 with TRBJ1-3; D is possibly TRBD1 (6 bases). The CDR3 contains 17 residues. V lost 2 bases to trimming and J lost 0 bases, with 14 bases between them. Germline CDR1 reads MGHRA; CDR2 reads YSYEKL. CDR3 sequence reads: CASSQFGGFSSGNTIYF. DNA of the CDR3: TGCGCCAGCAGCCAATTTGGGGGCTTTAGCTCTGGAAACACCATATATTTT.

The chain joins TRBV19 to TRBJ2-4, with 9 bases identical to TRBD1. There are 16 residues in the CDR3. Losses at the gene ends were 4 bases for V and 3 bases for J; bases not matched to a gene: 7. Germline CDR1 is LNHDA and CDR2 is SQIVND (reference sequence). The CDR3 region is CASSSPGQGIKNIQYF. In DNA, the CDR3 is TGTGCCAGTAGTAGTCCGGGACAGGGAATCAAAAACATTCAGTACTTC. Based on the CDR3 plus reference TRBV19 and TRBJ2-4, the full variable domain is DGGITQSPKYLFRKEGQNVTLSCEQNLNHDAMYWYRQDPGQGLRLIYYSQIVNDFQKGDIAEGYSVSREKKESFPLTVTSAQKNPTAFYLCASSSPGQGIKNIQYFGAGTRLSVL.

In its sample, this clone was seen many times. The rearrangement uses TRBV5-5 and TRBJ1-1; D unclear. V was shortened by 3 bases and J by 5 bases, with 14 bases between the two germline ends. From germline, CDR1 is SGHKS and CDR2 YYEKEE (reference sequence). The CDR3 loop spans 14 amino acids. CDR3 residues: CASSWVGFGTEAFF. CDR3 in DNA: TGTGCCAGCAGCTGGGTAGGTTTCGGGACTGAAGCTTTCTTT.

The chain employs TRBV28 and TRBJ1-2; D not resolved. Between the trimmed V and J ends, which lost 4 bases and 8 bases, there was a span of 14 bases. The CDR3 is 13 amino acids. Germline lookup yields CDR1 MDHEN and CDR2 SYDVKM. CDR3 nucleotide sequence: TGTGCCAGCAGTTACATTGAGGCGGGGGGCTACACCTTC. Protein sequence: CASSYIEAGGYTF.

This clone was seen only once. The V call is TRBV12-5, the J call TRBJ1-1; TRBD1 is a possible D gene (6 bases). Trimming took 6 bases from V and 2 from J, leaving 10 bases between them. Germline loops: CDR1 LGHNT, CDR2 FRNRAP. The CDR3 consists of 13 residues. The CDR3 coding sequence is TGTGCTAGTGGCAAGGACAGTAACACTGAAGCTTTCTTT. This encodes CASGKDSNTEAFF.

The chain has TRBV7-2 and TRBJ1-4; TRBD1 matches 7 bases. The CDR3 covers 12 residues. CDR1 and CDR2 (germline): SGHTA, FQGNSA. Trimming at V came to 3 bases and at J to 10 bases, leaving 2 bases not matched to a gene. DNA of the CDR3: TGTGCCAGCAGCTTTCAGGGGGGAAAACTGTTTTTT. Translating it yields CASSFQGGKLFF.

The chain recombines TRBV5-6 with TRBJ1-2; TRBD1 is a possible D gene (6 bases). CDR3 length: 12 amino acids. CDR1 is SGHDT, CDR2 YYEEEE, per germline. Trimming took off 2 bases at V and 8 bases at J, with 10 bases between the two ends. CDR3 sequence reads: CASSFRGGGYTF. CDR3 nucleotides: TGTGCCAGCAGCTTCAGGGGTGGAGGCTACACCTTC. The entire variable domain, with the rest obtained from reference TRBV5-6 and TRBJ1-2, is as follows: DAGVTQSPTHLIKTRGQQVTLRCSPKSGHDTVSWYQQALGQGPQFIFQYYEEEERQRGNFPDRFSGHQFPNYSSELNVNALLLGDSALYLCASSFRGGGYTFGSGTRLTVV.

This clone was counted a single time. This chain uses TRBV5-4 with TRBJ1-4; weak D call: TRBD1 (5 bases). This CDR3 is built from 14 residues. Deletions cut 3 bases from V and 8 bases from J, with 14 bases between. The germline V gene encodes CDR1 SGHNT and CDR2 YYREEE (reference sequence). The CDR3 loop is CASSSDGAGEKLFF. Written as DNA, the CDR3 is TGTGCCAGCAGCTCCGACGGGGCGGGGGAAAAACTGTTTTTT. Based on the CDR3 plus reference TRBV5-4 and TRBJ1-4, the full variable domain is ETGVTQSPTHLIKTRGQQVTLRCSSQSGHNTVSWYQQALGQGPQFIFQYYREEENGRGNFPPRFSGLQFPNYSSELNVNALELDDSALYLCASSSDGAGEKLFFGSGTQLSVL.

The chain couples TRBV18 to TRBJ1-1; the D gene is possibly TRBD1 (6 bases). The ends were cut back, 3 bases at V and 6 bases at J, with 14 bases in the middle. The germline V gene has CDR1 KGHSH and CDR2 LQKENI. CDR3 size: 14 residues. The CDR3 reads CASSPVRGSSEAFF. The CDR3 DNA reads as TGTGCCAGCTCACCTGTCAGGGGTTCGTCTGAAGCTTTCTTT.